This record concerns one TCR beta chain sequence. This entry comes from a study of blood T cell repertoires in COVID-19. Turning to the study itself: Samples taken during acute and convalescent COVID-19 were collected in the United States, Italy and Spain. PBMCs, B-cell-depleted T cells, or T cells provided the cDNA or gDNA that made up the material.

As handled by the study authors: Reference gene primer amplification gave estimated nucleated cell counts. The table came from immunoSEQ multiplex PCR; TCRdb's copy has only in-frame clones and leaves some out. D and trimming were read from the DNA, whereas the V and J calls and clone size are those reported in that table. This table holds around 180,000 clones, about 86% found once. The CDR3 covers 14 residues. CDR1 and CDR2 from the germline V gene are MNHNS and SASEGT. V trimming: 1 base; J trimming: 3 bases; junction bases outside the gene matches: 1. This clonotype originated in a woman under 40 with active or convalescent COVID-19. The V and J genes are TRBV6-1 and TRBJ1-2, with 8 bases aligning to TRBD1. Input material: peripheral blood. The CDR3: CASSEVTGDYGYTF. CDR3 coding DNA: TGTGCCAGCAGTGAAGTGACAGGGGACTATGGCTACACCTTC.